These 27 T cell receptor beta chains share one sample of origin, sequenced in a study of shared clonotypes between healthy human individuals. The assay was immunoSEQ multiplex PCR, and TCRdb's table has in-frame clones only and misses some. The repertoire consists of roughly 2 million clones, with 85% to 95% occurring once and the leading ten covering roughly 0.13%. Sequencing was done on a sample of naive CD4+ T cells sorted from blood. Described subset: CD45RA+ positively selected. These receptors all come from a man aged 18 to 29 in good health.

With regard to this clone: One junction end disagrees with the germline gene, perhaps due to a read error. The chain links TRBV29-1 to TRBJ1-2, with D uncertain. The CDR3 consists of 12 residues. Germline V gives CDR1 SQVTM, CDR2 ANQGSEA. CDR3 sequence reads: CSVESTSSGCTF. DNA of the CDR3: TGCAGCGTTGAATCGACATCTTCAGGCTGCACCTTC.

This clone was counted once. The CDR3 DNA is TGTGCCAGCTCACCTACCGTGAGCCTTGCATCCTACGAGCAGTACTTC. Translation: CASSPTVSLASYEQYF. This sequence joins TRBV18 and TRBJ2-7; no firm D call. The CDR3 covers 16 residues. Trimming removed 3 bases from V and 1 base from J, with 16 bases in between. CDR1 is KGHSH and CDR2 is LQKENI in the germline V gene. Filled out from reference TRBV18 and TRBJ2-7, the complete variable domain reads NAGVMQNPRHLVRRRGQEARLRCSPMKGHSHVYWYRQLPEEGLKFMVYLQKENIIDESGMPKERFSAEFPKEGPSILRIQQVVRGDSAAYFCASSPTVSLASYEQYFGPGTRLTVT.

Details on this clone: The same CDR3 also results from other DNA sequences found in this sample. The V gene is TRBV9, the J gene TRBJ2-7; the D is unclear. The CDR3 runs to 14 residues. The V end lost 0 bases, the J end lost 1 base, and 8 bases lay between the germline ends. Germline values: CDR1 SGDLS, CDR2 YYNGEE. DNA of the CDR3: TGTGCCAGCAGCGTAGGGGTGGGTTCCTACGAGCAGTACTTC. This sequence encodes CASSVGVGSYEQYF.

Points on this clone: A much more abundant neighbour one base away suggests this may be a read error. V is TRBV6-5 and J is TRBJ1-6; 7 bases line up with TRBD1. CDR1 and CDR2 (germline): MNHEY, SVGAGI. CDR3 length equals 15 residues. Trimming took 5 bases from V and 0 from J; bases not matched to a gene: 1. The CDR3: CASSRQGSYNSPLHF. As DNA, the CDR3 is TGTGCCAGCAGTCGACAGGGCTCCTATAATTCACCCCTCCACTTT.

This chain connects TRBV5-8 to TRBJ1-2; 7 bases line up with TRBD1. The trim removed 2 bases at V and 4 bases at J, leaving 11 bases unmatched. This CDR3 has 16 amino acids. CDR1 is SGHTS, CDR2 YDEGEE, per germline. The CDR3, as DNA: TGTGCCAGCAGCTTAAACAGGGGTGGAGAGGTCTATGGCTACACCTTC. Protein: CASSLNRGGEVYGYTF.

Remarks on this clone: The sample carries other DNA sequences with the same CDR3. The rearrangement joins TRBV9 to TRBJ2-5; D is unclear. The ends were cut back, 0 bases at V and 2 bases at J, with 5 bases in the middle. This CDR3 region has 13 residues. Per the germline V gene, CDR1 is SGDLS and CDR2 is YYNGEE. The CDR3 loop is CASSVGPQETQYF. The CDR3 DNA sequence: TGTGCCAGCAGCGTAGGTCCGCAAGAGACCCAGTACTTC.

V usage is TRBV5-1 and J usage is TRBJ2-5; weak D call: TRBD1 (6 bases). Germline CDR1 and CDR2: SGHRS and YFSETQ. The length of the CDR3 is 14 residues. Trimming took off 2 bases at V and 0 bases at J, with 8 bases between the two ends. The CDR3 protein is CASSFRDNQETQYF. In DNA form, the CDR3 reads TGCGCCAGCAGCTTCCGGGACAACCAAGAGACCCAGTACTTC.

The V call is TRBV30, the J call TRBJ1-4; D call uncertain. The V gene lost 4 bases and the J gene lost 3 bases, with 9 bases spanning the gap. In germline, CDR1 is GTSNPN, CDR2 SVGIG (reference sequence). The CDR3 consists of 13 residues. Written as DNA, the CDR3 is TGTGCCTGGACCCCCCAGGCTAATGAAAAACTGTTTTTT. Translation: CAWTPQANEKLFF.

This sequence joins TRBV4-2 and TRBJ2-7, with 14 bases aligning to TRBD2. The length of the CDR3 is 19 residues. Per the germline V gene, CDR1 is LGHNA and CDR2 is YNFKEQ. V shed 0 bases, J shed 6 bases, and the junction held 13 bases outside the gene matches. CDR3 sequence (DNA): TGTGCCAGCAGCCAAGATACGGGACTAGCGGGGGACCCCCGTGTCGAGCAGTACTTC. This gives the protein CASSQDTGLAGDPRVEQYF.

DNA for the CDR3: TGTGCCAGCAGCTTCGGACAGGCCTACGAGCAGTACTTC. Translation gives CASSFGQAYEQYF. The genes are TRBV13 and TRBJ2-7, with 7 bases that match TRBD1. V lost 3 bases and J lost 2; bases outside the gene matches: 1. Germline assignment: CDR1 PRHDT and CDR2 FYEKMQ (reference sequence). The CDR3 has 13 amino acids.

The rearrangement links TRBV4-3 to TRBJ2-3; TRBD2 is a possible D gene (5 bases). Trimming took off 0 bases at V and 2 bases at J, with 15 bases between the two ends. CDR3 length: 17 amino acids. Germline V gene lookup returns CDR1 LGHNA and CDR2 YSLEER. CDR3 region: CASSQDRRGTLTDTQYF. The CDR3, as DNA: TGCGCCAGCAGCCAAGACCGTCGGGGAACCCTCACAGATACGCAGTATTTT.

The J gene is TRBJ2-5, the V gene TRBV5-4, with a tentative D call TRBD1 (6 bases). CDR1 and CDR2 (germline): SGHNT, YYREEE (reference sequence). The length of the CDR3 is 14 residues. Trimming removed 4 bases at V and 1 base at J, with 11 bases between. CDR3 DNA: TGTGCCAGCAGCCGTGAGGGGGTCCAAGAGACCCAGTACTTC. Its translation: CASSREGVQETQYF.

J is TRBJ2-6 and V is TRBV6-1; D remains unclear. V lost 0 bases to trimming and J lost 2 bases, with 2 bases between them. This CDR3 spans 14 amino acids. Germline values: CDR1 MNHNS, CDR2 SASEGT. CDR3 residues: CASSEAPGANVLTF. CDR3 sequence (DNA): TGTGCCAGCAGTGAAGCTCCTGGGGCCAACGTCCTGACTTTC.

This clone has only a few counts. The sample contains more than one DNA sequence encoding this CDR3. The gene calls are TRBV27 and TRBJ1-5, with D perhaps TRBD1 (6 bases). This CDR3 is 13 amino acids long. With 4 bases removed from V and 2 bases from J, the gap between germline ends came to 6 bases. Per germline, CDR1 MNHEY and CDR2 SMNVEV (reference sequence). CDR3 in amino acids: CASSYRGNQPQHF. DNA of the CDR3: TGTGCCAGCAGTTACAGGGGCAATCAGCCCCAGCATTTT.

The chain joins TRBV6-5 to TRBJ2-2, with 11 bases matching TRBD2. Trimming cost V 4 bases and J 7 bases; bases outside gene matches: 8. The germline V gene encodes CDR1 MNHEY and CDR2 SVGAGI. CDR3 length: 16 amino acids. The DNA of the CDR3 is TGTGCCAGCAGTTCCACTAGCGGGAGTATTAACGGGGAGCTGTTTTTT. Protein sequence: CASSSTSGSINGELFF.

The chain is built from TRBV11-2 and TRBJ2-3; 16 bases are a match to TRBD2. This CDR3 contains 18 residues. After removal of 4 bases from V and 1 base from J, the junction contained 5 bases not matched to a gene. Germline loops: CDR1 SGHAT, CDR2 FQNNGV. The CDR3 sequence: CASSSSGLAGGGTDTQYF. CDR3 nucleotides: TGTGCCAGCAGCTCCTCGGGACTAGCGGGAGGGGGCACAGATACGCAGTATTTT.

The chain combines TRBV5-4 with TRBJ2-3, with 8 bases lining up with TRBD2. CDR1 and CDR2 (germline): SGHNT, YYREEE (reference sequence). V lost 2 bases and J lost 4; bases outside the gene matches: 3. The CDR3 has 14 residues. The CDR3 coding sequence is TGTGCCAGCAGCTTAAGGACTAGCTCAGATACGCAGTATTTT. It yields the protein CASSLRTSSDTQYF.

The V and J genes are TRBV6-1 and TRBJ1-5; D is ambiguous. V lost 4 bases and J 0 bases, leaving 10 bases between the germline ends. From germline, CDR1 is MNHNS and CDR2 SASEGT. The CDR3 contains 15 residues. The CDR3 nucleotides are TGTGCCAGCAGTGGCTACCTTTATAGCAATCAGCCCCAGCATTTT. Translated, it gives CASSGYLYSNQPQHF.

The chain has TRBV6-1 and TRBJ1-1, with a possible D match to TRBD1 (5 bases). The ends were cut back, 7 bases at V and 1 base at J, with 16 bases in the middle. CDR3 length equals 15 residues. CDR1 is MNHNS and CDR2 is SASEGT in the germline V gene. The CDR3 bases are TGTGCCAGCAACTCTCGGGGGGACTGGAACACTGAAGCTTTCTTT. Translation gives CASNSRGDWNTEAFF.

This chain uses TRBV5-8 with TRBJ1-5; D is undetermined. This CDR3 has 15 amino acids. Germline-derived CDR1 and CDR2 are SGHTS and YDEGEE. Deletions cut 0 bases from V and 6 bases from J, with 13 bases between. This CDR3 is CASSLGGVTGQPQHF. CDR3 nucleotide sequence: TGTGCCAGCAGCTTGGGGGGTGTAACGGGTCAGCCCCAGCATTTT.

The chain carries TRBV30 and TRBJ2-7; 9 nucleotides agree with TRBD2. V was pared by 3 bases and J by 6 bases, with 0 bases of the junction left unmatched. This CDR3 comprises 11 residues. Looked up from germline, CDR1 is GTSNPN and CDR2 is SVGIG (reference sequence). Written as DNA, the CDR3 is TGTGCCTGGAGGCGGGAGGGCGAGCAGTACTTC. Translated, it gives CAWRREGEQYF.

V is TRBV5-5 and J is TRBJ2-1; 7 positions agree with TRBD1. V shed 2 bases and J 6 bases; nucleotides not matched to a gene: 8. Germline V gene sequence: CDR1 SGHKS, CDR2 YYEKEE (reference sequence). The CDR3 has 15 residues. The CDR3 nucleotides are TGTGCCAGCAGCTTACAGGGGTCTCCACCCAATGAGCAGTTCTTC. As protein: CASSLQGSPPNEQFF.

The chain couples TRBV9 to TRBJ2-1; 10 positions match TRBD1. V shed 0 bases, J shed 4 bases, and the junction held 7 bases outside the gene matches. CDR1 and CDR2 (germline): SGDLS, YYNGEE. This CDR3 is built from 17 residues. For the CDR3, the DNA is TGTGCCAGCAGCGTAGCACCCGGACAGGGGGTTTACAATGAGCAGTTCTTC. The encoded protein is CASSVAPGQGVYNEQFF.

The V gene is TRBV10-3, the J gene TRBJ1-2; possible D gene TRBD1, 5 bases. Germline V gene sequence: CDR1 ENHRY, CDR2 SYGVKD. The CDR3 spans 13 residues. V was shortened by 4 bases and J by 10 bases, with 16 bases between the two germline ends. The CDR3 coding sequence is TGTGCCATCAGTGGAGGGGTGGAACTGGACTACACCTTC. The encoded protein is CAISGGVELDYTF.

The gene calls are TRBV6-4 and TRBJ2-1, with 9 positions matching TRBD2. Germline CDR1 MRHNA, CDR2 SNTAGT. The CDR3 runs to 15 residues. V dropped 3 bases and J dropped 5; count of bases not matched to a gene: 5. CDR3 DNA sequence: TGTGCCAGCAGTGAATCAAGCGGGAGGAACAATGAGCAGTTCTTC. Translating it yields CASSESSGRNNEQFF.

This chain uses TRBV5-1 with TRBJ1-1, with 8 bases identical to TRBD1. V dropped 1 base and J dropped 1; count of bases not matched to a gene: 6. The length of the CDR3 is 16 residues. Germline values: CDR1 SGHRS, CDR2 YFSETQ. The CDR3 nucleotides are TGCGCCAGCAGCTTGTTCGGCAGGGGGCGGAACACTGAAGCTTTCTTT. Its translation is CASSLFGRGRNTEAFF.

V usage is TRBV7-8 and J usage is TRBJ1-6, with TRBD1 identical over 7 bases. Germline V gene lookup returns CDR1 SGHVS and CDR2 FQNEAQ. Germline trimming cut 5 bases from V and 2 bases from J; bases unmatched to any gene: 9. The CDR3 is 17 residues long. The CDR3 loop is CASSPSQGDTYNSPLHF. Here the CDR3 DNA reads TGTGCCAGCAGCCCATCTCAGGGGGATACCTATAATTCACCCCTCCACTTT.